The subject of this entry is one TCR beta chain. This clone was recorded only once. Its antigen specificity is not known. No clone much larger than this one lies a single base away; base qualities are absent. TCRbeta CDR3 regions were amplified from genomic DNA by means of the immunoSEQ Assay, a bias-controlled multiplex PCR. The authors processed their data as follows. Nucleated cell counts per sample were estimated from amplification of reference gene primers within the assay. Sequence reads were collapsed and filtered to measure the absolute abundance of every unique TCRbeta CDR3 rearrangement. For each sample, productive Simpson clonality was calculated as the square root of Simpson's diversity index over productive rearrangements. Imported from immuneACCESS, the table was reduced by TCRdb to in-frame sequences with V and J called. These copies leave out some clones; in studies compared against another copy, an unresolved V gene accounts for under half, and the cause of the remainder is not known. That table is the source of V, J and clone size, and D and trimming were worked out from the DNA. This sample gives 100,000 to 150,000 clones in total; more than 75% of them show up just once. Together, the top ten hold 5% to 6.5% of the sample.

Whole blood was collected in K2EDTA tubes by collaborating institutions according to the institutions' own protocols. For TCRbeta analysis, collaborator samples were shipped as frozen whole blood, as isolated PBMCs, or as DNA extracted from either sample type. The data were obtained in a study of blood T cell repertoires in COVID-19 (dated by TCRdb to 2018 to 2020). Regarding the study in general: Collaborator samples came from the United States, Italy and Spain and covered acute and convalescent phases of COVID-19. Subjects who had been exposed to COVID-19, were actively infected with it, or had recovered from it provided the deeply sampled blood TCRbeta repertoires that made up the dataset. The samples were drawn from the first 160 participants of the ongoing ImmuneRACE study and from 1,200 or so subjects provided by 6 global collaborators. The repertoires were made available in a free public database intended to serve as a resource for research on the immune response to SARS-CoV-2. The prospective study material was composed of cDNA or gDNA derived from T cells, B-cell-depleted T cells, or PBMCs. Where HLA class I and class II types were available, the types were taken from metadata supplied by the sample provider, not from assay-based typing. Sample metadata almost always included a de-identified subject ID, COVID-19 status, age in years and sex.

Beyond this particular receptor, the publication reports: The amount of clinical and demographic metadata varied by source and participant and was provided uncurated.

For CDR1 and CDR2, the germline V gene (reference sequence) lists GTSNPN and SVGIG. CDR3 length: 14 amino acids, cysteine to phenylalanine. Here the CDR3 DNA is all that survives: 42 bases in frame from base 1. V was cut back by 3 bases and J by 0 bases, leaving a gap of 12 bases between them. This sequence originates from a human donor in a cohort sampled during active COVID-19. Sequencing was carried out using peripheral blood. The rearrangement joined TRBV30 to TRBJ2-7; D gene: possibly TRBD1, on 5 matching bases. The CDR3 has the sequence CAWRWGSFSYEQYF. The bases read TGTGCCTGGAGGTGGGGCTCCTTCTCCTACGAGCAGTACTTC.